Presented here are 15 T cell receptor beta chains from one specimen sequenced in a study of T cells expressing NK-cell markers. One entry per CDR3 protein, without DNA, is what TCRdb gives after re-calling the 5' RACE reads. This table holds some 110,000 distinct CDR3 sequences. The sequenced sample consisted of blood T cells: a sorted CD56 or NKG2C T cell subset, CD4+ or CD8+ T cells, or bulk PBMC T cells (not recorded which). These receptors originate from a woman aged 18-69 years in good health.

The gene calls are TRBV28 and TRBJ2-1. The CDR3 runs to 12 residues. Germline V lookup: CDR1 MDHEN, CDR2 SYDVKM. This CDR3 is CASSLKTNEQFF.

This chain joins TRBV7-6 and TRBJ2-5; without DNA, the TCRdb call of TRBD1 cannot be checked. CDR1 and CDR2 from the germline V gene are SGHVS and FNYEAQ. The CDR3 is 16 amino acids. CDR3 sequence reads: CASSLVGRGLGPTQYF.

The chain joins TRBV6-5 to TRBJ2-1; there is no DNA to check the TCRdb D call of TRBD2. Germline V gene lookup returns CDR1 MNHEY and CDR2 SVGAGI. The CDR3 has 15 amino acids. CDR3 protein: CASSYTGGIYNEQFF.

The chain has TRBV27 and TRBJ2-5; TCRdb's assignment of TRBD2 cannot be checked, as there is no DNA. Germline CDR1 is MNHEY and CDR2 is SMNVEV (reference sequence). The CDR3 extends over 17 amino acids. The CDR3 sequence is CASSLSLSTSGFETQYF.

V and J are TRBV29-1 and TRBJ1-2; the TCRdb D gene call, TRBD1, has no DNA to confirm it. From germline, CDR1 is SQVTM and CDR2 ANQGSEA. This CDR3 comprises 14 residues. Here the CDR3 reads CSVLQVLQIYGYTF. The full variable domain, with the rest looked up from reference TRBV29-1 and TRBJ1-2, is SAVISQKPSRDICQRGTSLTIQCQVDSQVTMMFWYRQQPGQSLTLIATANQGSEATYESGFVIDKFPISRPNLTFSTLTVSNMSPEDSSIYLCSVLQVLQIYGYTFGSGTRLTVV.

The rearrangement uses TRBV29-1 and TRBJ2-7. This CDR3 has 13 amino acids. Germline loops: CDR1 SQVTM, CDR2 ANQGSEA. The CDR3 loop is CSVEEGSSYEQYF.

The V call is TRBV7-9, the J call TRBJ2-5; TCRdb's D call, TRBD1, is unchecked because there is no DNA. Per germline, CDR1 SEHNR and CDR2 FQNEAQ (reference sequence). This CDR3 spans 17 amino acids. This chain's CDR3 is CASSYRVGGGSQETQYF.

V gene TRBV9 combines with J gene TRBJ2-2; the D call from TCRdb, TRBD1, cannot be confirmed without DNA. CDR1 is SGDLS and CDR2 is YYNGEE in the germline V gene. This CDR3 is 16 amino acids long. This CDR3 reads CASSVIPTGGTGELFF.

The CDR3 loop is CASSLRGPQETQYF. This chain uses TRBV11-3 with TRBJ2-5; TCRdb's D gene call, TRBD2, goes unchecked for lack of DNA. Per the germline V gene, CDR1 is SGHNT and CDR2 is YENEEA. This CDR3 spans 14 amino acids.

V and J are TRBV7-9 and TRBJ1-1; TCRdb's D call of TRBD1 is untestable without DNA. Looked up from germline, CDR1 is SEHNR and CDR2 is FQNEAQ (reference sequence). The CDR3 has 16 amino acids. CDR3 loop: CASSSPNGRGLTEAFF.

The gene calls are TRBV9 and TRBJ2-7; TCRdb gives TRBD2 as the D gene, but with no DNA this cannot be confirmed. The germline CDR1 and CDR2 sequences are SGDLS and YYNGEE. CDR3 length: 14 amino acids. The chain's CDR3 is CASSAGTTAYEQYF.

CDR3 residues: CASSLAPREETQYF. The chain links TRBV12-3 or TRBV12-4 to TRBJ2-5. The length of the CDR3 is 14 residues.

J is TRBJ2-3 and V is TRBV7-8; TCRdb picks TRBD1, but there is no DNA to check that call. Per germline, CDR1 SGHVS and CDR2 FQNEAQ. CDR3 length: 12 residues. This chain's CDR3 is CASSAPGDTQYF.

The chain carries TRBV29-1 and TRBJ2-1. Germline lookup yields CDR1 SQVTM and CDR2 ANQGSEA. CDR3 size: 11 residues. Here the CDR3 reads CSVGVGNEQFF.

The chain combines TRBV4-1 with TRBJ2-1. The CDR3 covers 16 residues. Germline loops: CDR1 MGHRA, CDR2 YSYEKL. The CDR3 region is CASSQDQRSSYNEQFF.